The TCR beta chain described here comes from a study of blood T cell repertoires in COVID-19. Trimming removed 6 bases from V and 2 bases from J; junction bases left unmatched: 13. The length of the CDR3 is 16 residues. The germline V gene encodes CDR1 WSHSY and CDR2 SAAADI. Measured with immunoSEQ multiplex PCR; TCRdb has only the in-frame clones, and not every one. Of a few hundred thousand clones in the sample, more than 75% were seen once. This sequence originates from a woman between 40 and 50 years old who had recovered from COVID-19. This chain joins TRBV10-2 and TRBJ2-7, with 7 bases that match TRBD2. The sample consisted of peripheral blood. As DNA, the CDR3 is TGCGCCAGCAGGAGGGTGGGGGGGAGTCCCGCCTACGAGCAGTACTTC. Translating gives CASRRVGGSPAYEQYF.